The 29 T cell receptor beta chains given below trace back to one sample, sequenced in a study of metastatic and nonmetastatic thyroid tumors. TCRdb re-clonotyped the PCR reads through MiXCR. Here the sample spans some 20,000 clones, approximately 11% being singletons. All patients were untreated before thyroid surgery. The source material was blood. The source is a female donor with papillary thyroid cancer or a benign thyroid nodule (not recorded which). Some clones in this sample may be carry-over from other donors' samples.

This clone has more than one count but fewer than ten. The CDR3 carries no conserved terminal phenylalanine or tryptophan, so it likely arises from a read error. The chain combines TRBV12-3 or TRBV12-4 with TRBJ2-1, with 8 bases aligning to TRBD2. This CDR3 is built from 16 residues. V shed 10 bases and J 8 bases; nucleotides not matched to a gene: 19. CDR3 coding DNA: TGTGCCAATGTACAGCCACCCGGTAGCGGGAAGCATGAGCAGTTCTCC. Its protein product is CANVQPPGSGKHEQFS.

This clone has at least ten counts. This chain joins TRBV7-3 and TRBJ2-3, with 8 bases fitting TRBD2. V lost 4 bases and J lost 0; bases outside the gene matches: 3. Germline V CDR1 and CDR2: SGHTA, FQGTGA. The CDR3 is 15 amino acids. CDR3 in DNA: TGTGCCAGCAGCTCTGAGCGGGGGAGCACAGATACGCAGTATTTT. This translates into CASSSERGSTDTQYF.

Note on this clone: With a much larger clone just one base away, this may be a read error. The J gene is TRBJ2-1, the V gene TRBV5-1, with D possibly being TRBD1 (5 bases). The CDR3 length is 14 residues. Germline V gives CDR1 SGHRS, CDR2 YFSETQ. Trimming took off 2 bases at V and 1 base at J, with 7 bases between the two ends. The DNA for the CDR3 is TGCGCCAGCAGCTTACAGGCGTCCTACAATGAGCAGTTCTTC. This codes for CASSLQASYNEQFF.

The table lists this clone with many counts. The V gene is TRBV6-6, the J gene TRBJ2-5; 7 positions agree with TRBD2. V was pared by 0 bases and J by 1 base, with 5 bases of the junction left unmatched. CDR3 length: 16 residues. In germline, CDR1 is MNHNY, CDR2 SVGAGI (reference sequence). DNA of the CDR3: TGTGCCAGCAGTTACTCGACAGCGGGAACCCAAGAGACCCAGTACTTC. Translated, it gives CASSYSTAGTQETQYF.

At least ten counts were recorded for this clone. The chain combines TRBV6-2 or TRBV6-3 with TRBJ1-5; TRBD1 agrees at 12 bases. With 7 bases clipped from V and 1 base from J, the junction kept 14 bases outside the gene matches. This CDR3 contains 19 residues. The germline CDR1 and CDR2 sequences are MNHEY and SVGEGT. CDR3 bases: TGTGCCAGCATCATCTCCGTGGGACAGGGGGCCTTCAGCAATCAGCCCCAGCATTTT. It is translated as CASIISVGQGAFSNQPQHF.

At least ten counts were recorded for this clone. This chain joins TRBV28 and TRBJ1-1, with 7 bases identical to TRBD1. Losses at the gene ends were 10 bases for V and 5 bases for J; bases not matched to a gene: 10. Germline V gives CDR1 MDHEN, CDR2 SYDVKM. CDR3 length equals 13 residues. CDR3 region: CATSQGGETEAFF. The CDR3 DNA is TGTGCCACTTCCCAGGGGGGAGAAACTGAAGCTTTCTTT.

This chain uses TRBV18 with TRBJ2-7; 8 positions match TRBD1. Germline V gives CDR1 KGHSH, CDR2 LQKENI. There are 14 residues in the CDR3. With 3 bases clipped from V and 2 bases from J, the junction kept 3 bases outside the gene matches. The DNA for the CDR3 is TGTGCCAGCTCACCCGGACAGGGTCCCTACGAGCAGTACTTC. Protein product: CASSPGQGPYEQYF.

This clone was picked up many times. The CDR3 sequence: CSASPRGNSPLHF. The CDR3 DNA reads as TGCAGTGCTAGTCCCCGAGGGAATTCACCCCTCCACTTT. This rearrangement joins TRBV20-1 to TRBJ1-6; the D is unclear. The CDR3 totals 13 residues. Trimming took off 3 bases at V and 7 bases at J, with 10 bases between the two ends. Germline V gene lookup returns CDR1 DFQATT and CDR2 SNEGSKA (reference sequence).

Sample share makes this clone medium-sized. The gene calls are TRBV28 and TRBJ2-7; D is ambiguous. Trimming pared 1 base from V and 6 bases from J, leaving 10 bases between. Germline-derived CDR1 and CDR2 are MDHEN and SYDVKM. This CDR3 spans 13 amino acids. CDR3 loop: CASSLSSDVEQYF. The CDR3 nucleotides are TGTGCCAGCAGTTTATCGTCAGATGTCGAGCAGTACTTC.

By share of the sample, this clone is medium-sized. This chain links TRBV6-2 or TRBV6-3 with TRBJ1-2; weak D call: TRBD1 (5 bases). CDR1 and CDR2 from the germline V gene are MNHEY and SVGEGT. The CDR3 has 16 residues. V was cut by 6 bases and J by 4 bases, with 21 bases left in between. The CDR3 DNA reads TGTGCCAGCAGCCCCACTGGAAGGGGAAGGGGCTATGGCTACACCTTC. This codes for CASSPTGRGRGYGYTF.

Regarding this clone: Just one base apart from a much larger clone, this may be a read error. The chain recombines TRBV11-2 with TRBJ2-7, with 7 bases lining up with TRBD2. The CDR3 is 16 amino acids. Per the germline V gene, CDR1 is SGHAT and CDR2 is FQNNGV. CDR3 region: CVSSPVAGESAYEQYF. CDR3 bases: TGTGTCAGCAGCCCGGTTGCGGGGGAGTCGGCCTACGAGCAGTACTTC.

The sample holds many counts of this clone. The genes are TRBV5-1 and TRBJ2-3; D is perhaps TRBD2 (6 bases). Trimming removed 2 bases from V and 0 bases from J, with 13 bases in between. The CDR3 is 16 residues long. The germline V gene has CDR1 SGHRS and CDR2 YFSETQ. The CDR3 nucleotides are TGCGCCAGCAGCTTCGTCGGGAGATCTAGCACAGATACGCAGTATTTT. Protein product: CASSFVGRSSTDTQYF.

In this sample, this clone turned up many times. The chain recombines TRBV5-1 with TRBJ1-5, with D possibly being TRBD1 (6 bases). From germline, CDR1 is SGHRS and CDR2 YFSETQ. The CDR3 loop spans 14 amino acids. Trimming pared 0 bases from V and 7 bases from J, leaving 11 bases between. This chain's CDR3 is CASSLDGGGQPQHF. The CDR3, as DNA: TGCGCCAGCAGCTTGGATGGGGGCGGACAGCCCCAGCATTTT. Drawing the rest from reference TRBV5-1 and TRBJ1-5, the complete variable domain is KAGVTQTPRYLIKTRGQQVTLSCSPISGHRSVSWYQQTPGQGLQFLFEYFSETQRNKGNFPGRFSGRQFSNSRSEMNVSTLELGDSALYLCASSLDGGGQPQHFGDGTRLSIL.

V usage is TRBV19 and J usage is TRBJ2-2; D may be TRBD2 (5 bases). Per germline, CDR1 LNHDA and CDR2 SQIVND (reference sequence). The CDR3 consists of 11 residues. V gave up 7 bases and J gave up 8 bases, with 8 bases separating them. CDR3 nucleotide sequence: TGTGCCAGTACGGGAATAGGGGAGCTGTTTTTT. It yields the protein CASTGIGELFF. The full variable domain, completed using reference TRBV19 and TRBJ2-2, is DGGITQSPKYLFRKEGQNVTLSCEQNLNHDAMYWYRQDPGQGLRLIYYSQIVNDFQKGDIAEGYSVSREKKESFPLTVTSAQKNPTAFYLCASTGIGELFFGEGSRLTVL.

In its sample, this clone was seen many times. The chain uses TRBV30 and TRBJ2-5, with D perhaps matching TRBD1 (5 bases). This CDR3 has 15 amino acids. Trimming took 5 bases from V and 3 from J, leaving 19 bases between them. Germline CDR1 is GTSNPN and CDR2 is SVGIG (reference sequence). CDR3 DNA: TGTGCCTGGGTACGCTCAGCAGGGCTTAAAGAGACCCAGTACTTC. As protein: CAWVRSAGLKETQYF.

Notes on this clone: This may arise from a read error, as a much more abundant clone is one base away. The chain has TRBV7-9 and TRBJ2-7, with D possibly TRBD1 on 6 matching bases. The CDR3 contains 15 residues. Germline CDR1 and CDR2: SEHNR and FQNEAQ (reference sequence). V shed 7 bases and J shed 3 bases, with 19 bases lying between them. DNA of the CDR3: TGTGCCAGCATCCCTCCGCAGGGGCTAATCTACGAGCAGTACTTC. Amino acid sequence: CASIPPQGLIYEQYF.

The table lists this clone with many counts. Since a much larger clone is just one base distant, this may be a read error. The chain joins TRBV6-5 to TRBJ2-1; no firm D call. This CDR3 is built from 16 residues. Germline V gene sequence: CDR1 MNHEY, CDR2 SVGAGI. Trimming left V 6 bases short and J 8 bases short, with 23 bases between. In DNA, the CDR3 is TGTGCCAGCAGAAGCCCTGGCGCCCTACCGAGTGATGAGCAGTTCTTC. Amino acids: CASRSPGALPSDEQFF.

This clone was found many times. This rearrangement joins TRBV11-1 to TRBJ2-3, with D possibly matching TRBD2 (5 bases). The CDR3 has 17 amino acids. V was pared by 2 bases and J by 4 bases, with 19 bases between. Germline V CDR1 and CDR2: SGHAT, FQDESV (reference sequence). CDR3 coding DNA: TGTGCCAGCAGCTTACCTCCTTGGCGGCGCGGGTCAGATACGCAGTATTTT. Protein product: CASSLPPWRRGSDTQYF.

This chain connects TRBV6-2 or TRBV6-3 to TRBJ1-1, with D possibly TRBD1 on 5 matching bases. The CDR3 contains 17 residues. V lost 6 bases, J lost 3 bases, and 23 bases lay in between. Looked up from germline, CDR1 is MNHEY and CDR2 is SVGEGT. This CDR3 reads CASSPRLGGGWDTEAFF. The CDR3 nucleotides are TGTGCCAGCAGCCCCCGGCTCGGGGGGGGTTGGGACACTGAAGCTTTCTTT.

The rearrangement joins TRBV5-4 to TRBJ2-5, with a weak D call TRBD2 (5 bases). CDR3 length: 13 residues. Germline CDR1 reads SGHNT; CDR2 reads YYREEE (reference sequence). V shed 1 base and J shed 4 bases, with 8 bases lying between them. The CDR3 DNA reads TGTGCCAGCAGCTTGTACGGGGTAGAGACCCAGTACTTC. This codes for CASSLYGVETQYF.

Concerning this clone itself: This clone may be a read error of a much larger clone one base away. This sample includes further DNA sequences coding for the same CDR3. The chain carries TRBV9 and TRBJ2-7; 7 bases are shared with TRBD1. Trimming at V came to 4 bases and at J to 4 bases, leaving 8 bases not matched to a gene. From germline, CDR1 is SGDLS and CDR2 YYNGEE. The CDR3 runs 14 residues. The chain's CDR3 is CASSQGGGPYEQYF. The CDR3 DNA reads as TGTGCCAGCAGCCAAGGGGGCGGCCCGTACGAGCAGTACTTC.

This clone was observed a handful of times. This chain joins TRBV3-1 and TRBJ1-1; D gene ambiguous. Trimming pared 2 bases from V and 10 bases from J, leaving 14 bases between. The CDR3 covers 13 residues. CDR1 and CDR2 (germline): LGHDT, YNNKEL (reference sequence). The chain's CDR3 is CASSQFRGSGAFF. CDR3 nucleotide sequence: TGTGCCAGCAGCCAATTCCGAGGGAGTGGAGCTTTCTTT.

This clone has more than one count but fewer than ten. Since no conserved phenylalanine or tryptophan closes the CDR3, a read error is the likely cause. No DNA is shown, since the ends of the CDR3 on it are uncertain; the CDR3 is the one TCRdb lists. The genes are TRBV12-3 or TRBV12-4 and TRBJ1-2. The CDR3 spans 13 amino acids, including both terminal residues. The CDR3 is CASIITDNYGCTS.

This sequence joins TRBV12-3 or TRBV12-4 and TRBJ1-2; tentative D call: TRBD1 (6 bases). The CDR3 extends over 14 amino acids. The ends were cut back, 0 bases at V and 3 bases at J, with 8 bases in the middle. The CDR3 loop is CASSLARGDYGYTF. The CDR3 bases are TGTGCCAGCAGTTTAGCGAGGGGGGACTATGGCTACACCTTC.

This clone showed up just a few times. The V gene is TRBV9, the J gene TRBJ2-1, with D uncertain. Per the germline V gene, CDR1 is SGDLS and CDR2 is YYNGEE. Trimming stripped 4 bases from V and 10 bases from J, with 9 bases between. The CDR3 spans 11 residues. In DNA form, the CDR3 reads TGTGCCAGCAGCTCACTACGGGAGCAGTTCTTC. This sequence encodes CASSSLREQFF.

On this clone itself: Different DNA sequences within this sample yield the same CDR3. The J gene is TRBJ2-5, the V gene TRBV9; tentatively, D is TRBD1 (6 bases). In germline, CDR1 is SGDLS, CDR2 YYNGEE. CDR3 size: 15 residues. V was trimmed by 5 bases and J by 5 bases, leaving 19 bases between them. The CDR3 region is CASSVTGNSHETQYF. In DNA form, the CDR3 reads TGTGCCAGCAGTGTCACAGGGAATTCCCACGAGACCCAGTACTTC.

This clone has ten or more counts. The chain employs TRBV30 and TRBJ1-1; D is perhaps TRBD1 (6 bases). V dropped 4 bases and J dropped 3 bases, with 15 bases sitting between them. CDR1 GTSNPN and CDR2 SVGIG come from the germline V gene (reference sequence). The CDR3 contains 14 residues. The CDR3 is CAWKVSPGDTEAFF. The DNA of the CDR3 is TGTGCCTGGAAGGTATCTCCAGGGGACACTGAAGCTTTCTTT.

Only a few counts were recorded for this clone. V and J are TRBV20-1 and TRBJ2-1, with D perhaps TRBD2 (6 bases). The V end lost 0 bases, the J end lost 7 bases, and 13 bases lay between the germline ends. Germline-derived CDR1 and CDR2 are DFQATT and SNEGSKA (reference sequence). The CDR3 is 14 amino acids. The CDR3 DNA reads as TGCAGTGCTAGAGATTCCTCGCGGGGTAATGAGCAGTTCTTC. It specifies CSARDSSRGNEQFF.

This clone has a count of ten or more. J is TRBJ2-3 and V is TRBV19; no clear D. The CDR3 totals 18 residues. Germline-derived CDR1 and CDR2 are LNHDA and SQIVND (reference sequence). The germline V and J ends were trimmed by 2 bases and 0 bases, with 18 bases remaining between them. This CDR3 is CASSIYHTAAPSTDTQYF. Written as DNA, the CDR3 is TGTGCCAGTAGTATATACCACACGGCGGCACCTAGCACAGATACGCAGTATTTT.